These T cell receptor beta chains were read from a single sample in a study of T cell changes during pregnancy in multiple sclerosis. Method: immunoSEQ multiplex PCR; TCRdb's copy keeps in-frame clones and lacks some. Here the sample spans 45,000 to 55,000 clones, over 85% being singletons. Sequences were derived from peripheral blood, sampled in the first trimester of pregnancy. The receptors stem from a female donor with multiple sclerosis, enrolled in a pregnancy study. CDR3s include the opening cysteine and the closing phenylalanine or tryptophan. D genes are given only for firm matches. The listing skips clone size in some rows; elsewhere it reads once, few, many or a size class.

v_gene,d_gene,abundance,j_gene,CDR3aa,CDR3nt
TRBV10-3,TRBD1,NA,TRBJ2-7,CAISGRGQRNEQYF,TGTGCCATCAGTGGAAGGGGACAGCGCAACGAGCAGTACTTC
TRBV6-1,NA,NA,TRBJ1-1,CASTKTSVNTEAFF,TGTGCCAGCACTAAGACAAGTGTGAACACTGAAGCTTTCTTT
TRBV19,TRBD2,NA,TRBJ2-7,CASSPGGFYEQYF,TGTGCCAGTAGTCCGGGAGGATTCTACGAGCAGTACTTC
TRBV4-3,TRBD2,NA,TRBJ2-1,CASSQEAPPAGVYNEQFF,TGCGCCAGCAGCCAGGAGGCCCCCCCGGCGGGGGTGTACAATGAGCAGTTCTTC
TRBV28,NA,NA,TRBJ1-1,CASSPGWGRTEAFF,TGTGCCAGCAGCCCAGGGTGGGGGCGGACTGAAGCTTTCTTT
TRBV5-4,TRBD1,NA,TRBJ2-3,CASSLVRDRATDTQYF,TGTGCCAGCAGCTTAGTCCGGGACAGGGCCACAGATACGCAGTATTTT
TRBV14,TRBD1,once,TRBJ2-5,CASSQAPGTDKETQYF,TGTGCCAGCAGCCAAGCCCCCGGGACAGATAAAGAGACCCAGTACTTC
TRBV2,NA,NA,TRBJ1-6,CASSGQLNSPLHF,TGTGCCAGCAGCGGACAGCTTAATTCACCCCTCCACTTT
TRBV6-1,TRBD2,few,TRBJ2-3,CASSEGGGATDTQYF,TGTGCCAGCAGTGAGGGCGGGGGGGCCACAGATACGCAGTATTTT
TRBV5-1,TRBD1,NA,TRBJ2-7,CASSPLGQGSYEQYF,TGCGCCAGCAGCCCCCTAGGACAGGGCTCCTACGAGCAGTACTTC
TRBV7-6,NA,NA,TRBJ1-4,CASGPTRGSTNEKLFF,TGTGCCAGCGGACCCACCAGGGGTTCAACTAATGAAAAACTGTTTTTT
TRBV5-1,NA,few,TRBJ1-2,CASSLNSLYGYTF,TGCGCCAGCAGCTTGAACAGCCTCTATGGCTACACCTTC
TRBV7-2,NA,NA,TRBJ2-3,CASSSPADTQYF,TGTGCCAGCAGCTCACCGGCAGATACGCAGTATTTT
TRBV9,NA,once,TRBJ2-7,CASSASDRGGAYEQYF,TGTGCCAGCAGCGCCTCGGACAGAGGGGGGGCCTACGAGCAGTACTTC
TRBV5-4,TRBD1,NA,TRBJ2-5,CASGDSGRGQETQYF,TGTGCCAGCGGAGATTCGGGCAGGGGGCAAGAGACCCAGTACTTC
TRBV21-1,NA,NA,TRBJ2-1,CASSNRGSLNNEQFF,TGTGCCAGCAGCAATAGGGGGTCACTGAACAATGAGCAGTTCTTC
TRBV5-1,TRBD2,NA,TRBJ2-5,CASSPGTSGETQYF,TGCGCCAGCAGCCCGGGGACTAGCGGCGAGACCCAGTACTTC
TRBV30,TRBD2,NA,TRBJ2-2,CAWSPRTSPTGANTGELFF,TGTGCCTGGAGTCCCCGGACTAGCCCAACAGGAGCGAACACCGGGGAGCTGTTTTTT
TRBV19,NA,NA,TRBJ2-2,CASSWWAPTGELFF,TGTGCCAGTAGTTGGTGGGCCCCAACCGGGGAGCTGTTTTTT
TRBV5-1,TRBD1,NA,TRBJ1-1,CASSYTTGGTEAFF,TGCGCCAGCAGCTATACGACAGGGGGGACTGAAGCTTTCTTT
TRBV12-5,NA,NA,TRBJ1-2,CASGDASSGYGYTF,TGTGCTAGTGGCGATGCCTCGAGCGGATATGGCTACACCTTC
TRBV2,NA,NA,TRBJ1-6,CASSDEGNNSPLHF,TGTGCCAGCAGTGACGAGGGAAATAATTCACCCCTCCACTTT
TRBV19,NA,NA,TRBJ1-5,CASSIGGSGQPQHF,TGTGCCAGTAGTATAGGAGGGTCTGGGCAGCCCCAGCATTTT
TRBV6-5,NA,once,TRBJ2-5,CASSYLMGEEETQYF,TGTGCCAGCAGTTACTTGATGGGAGAAGAAGAGACCCAGTACTTC
TRBV7-8,TRBD2,NA,TRBJ2-1,CASSLGLGGGSSYNEQFF,TGTGCCAGCAGCTTAGGGTTAGGCGGGGGGAGCTCCTACAATGAGCAGTTCTTC